Following are 16 T cell receptor beta chains from one sample sequenced in a study of blood T cell repertoires in COVID-19. Sequencing was performed with immunoSEQ multiplex PCR; in TCRdb, only in-frame clones are kept and a portion is missing. Among approximately 270,000 clones listed, around 88% were seen once. The sequencing input was peripheral blood. The receptors were gathered from an elderly man with acute or convalescent COVID-19.

The J gene is TRBJ2-2, the V gene TRBV13; D perhaps matches TRBD2 (7 bases). Germline V gene data show CDR1 as PRHDT and CDR2 as FYEKMQ (reference sequence). The CDR3 totals 17 residues. The V end was cut by 6 bases, the J end by 4 bases, with 21 bases between. CDR3 coding DNA: TGTGCCAGCAGTACAAGGGGGGGAGGGCCTGGCACCGGGGAGCTGTTTTTT. Its protein product is CASSTRGGGPGTGELFF.

This clone appeared once. The CDR3 nucleotides read TGTGCCAGTAGTCCAGGGACTTATGAGCAGTTCTTC. Translating it yields CASSPGTYEQFF. The chain employs TRBV19 and TRBJ2-1; possible D gene TRBD2, 6 bases. The CDR3 consists of 12 residues. Trimming pared 5 bases from V and 8 bases from J, leaving 10 bases between. Germline V gene sequence: CDR1 LNHDA, CDR2 SQIVND (reference sequence).

This clone was observed once. Sequence at one end of the junction differs from germline and may be a read error. The rearrangement links TRBV4-1 to TRBJ1-2; perhaps TRBD1 as D (6 bases). Per germline, CDR1 MGHRA and CDR2 YSYEKL. The CDR3 runs 15 residues. Written as DNA, the CDR3 is TGCGCCCGCAGCCGAGGAGGGGGGGTCTACTATGGCTACACCTTC. Encoded protein: CARSRGGGVYYGYTF.

The rearrangement uses TRBV5-1 and TRBJ2-2; 8 bases line up with TRBD1. Germline V gives CDR1 SGHRS, CDR2 YFSETQ. V shed 6 bases, J shed 7 bases, and the junction held 11 bases outside the gene matches. This CDR3 contains 15 residues. The CDR3 reads CASNTGTGYFGELFF. CDR3 coding DNA: TGCGCCAGCAACACCGGGACAGGATATTTCGGGGAGCTGTTTTTT.

The genes are TRBV9 and TRBJ2-7, with 10 bases matching TRBD2. The CDR3 has 14 amino acids. Germline CDR1 reads SGDLS; CDR2 reads YYNGEE. The V gene end was trimmed by 4 bases and the J gene end by 4 bases; junction bases not matched to a gene: 5. The CDR3 sequence is CASSPGTSVYEQYF. The CDR3 DNA sequence: TGTGCCAGCAGCCCCGGGACTAGCGTTTACGAGCAGTACTTC.

The genes are TRBV27 and TRBJ2-3; 12 bases map to TRBD2. Germline loops: CDR1 MNHEY, CDR2 SMNVEV (reference sequence). This CDR3 has 16 amino acids. With 4 bases clipped from V and 3 bases from J, the junction kept 5 bases outside the gene matches. The CDR3 bases are TGTGCCAGCAGTTCTAGCGGGGGGGTCTGGACAGATACGCAGTATTTT. Its translation: CASSSSGGVWTDTQYF.

The rearrangement uses TRBV7-3 and TRBJ1-4; 7 bases align to TRBD1. Per germline, CDR1 SGHTA and CDR2 FQGTGA. CDR3 length equals 21 residues. V dropped 1 base and J dropped 0; count of bases not matched to a gene: 17. The CDR3 loop reads CASSLRSPVGTAVTTNEKLFF. The CDR3 DNA reads as TGTGCCAGCAGCTTAAGAAGTCCAGTCGGGACAGCCGTAACAACTAATGAAAAACTGTTTTTT.

V is TRBV29-1 and J is TRBJ1-1; the D is unclear. V was shortened by 4 bases and J by 0 bases, with 9 bases between the two germline ends. CDR3 length equals 13 residues. Germline CDR1 and CDR2: SQVTM and ANQGSEA. The CDR3 sequence: CSVGQIVNTEAFF. The CDR3 DNA reads as TGCAGCGTTGGTCAAATAGTGAACACTGAAGCTTTCTTT.

In this sample, this clone turned up once. The J gene is TRBJ2-7, the V gene TRBV15, with 7 bases identical to TRBD2. The CDR3 is made up of 15 amino acids. V shed 6 bases and J 3 bases; nucleotides not matched to a gene: 11. CDR1 LNHNV and CDR2 YYDKDF come from the germline V gene (reference sequence). The CDR3 DNA is TGTGCCACCAGTCCCCGCGGGGGAGCCAACTACGAGCAGTACTTC. Its protein is CATSPRGGANYEQYF.

This chain uses TRBV27 with TRBJ1-1; TRBD1 matches at 10 bases. From germline, CDR1 is MNHEY and CDR2 SMNVEV (reference sequence). This CDR3 region has 13 residues. The junction had 4 bases not matched to a gene; V was cut back by 6 bases and J by 6 bases. CDR3 sequence: CASRGQGTPEAFF. The CDR3 DNA reads TGTGCCAGCAGGGGACAGGGGACTCCTGAAGCTTTCTTT.

This chain uses TRBV29-1 with TRBJ1-1; D perhaps matches TRBD1 (6 bases). The CDR3 is made up of 13 amino acids. The V end was cut by 2 bases, the J end by 6 bases, with 13 bases between. CDR1 is SQVTM, CDR2 ANQGSEA, per germline. The CDR3 region has the DNA TGCAGCGTTGAATCTTGGGACACCCCTGAAGCTTTCTTT. Its protein is CSVESWDTPEAFF.

This clone appeared once. This chain links TRBV3-1 (or the pseudogene TRBV3-2) with TRBJ2-7, with D perhaps TRBD1 (6 bases). The V gene lost 4 bases and the J gene lost 1 base, with 8 bases spanning the gap. Germline assignment: CDR1 LGHDT and CDR2 YNNKEL (reference sequence). The CDR3 has 13 residues. The CDR3 spells CASSPTGSYEQYF. The CDR3 nucleotides are TGTGCCAGCAGCCCAACAGGGTCCTACGAGCAGTACTTC.

The rearrangement joins TRBV11-3 to TRBJ2-3, with 10 bases identical to TRBD2. Germline CDR1 is SGHNT and CDR2 is YENEEA. The length of the CDR3 is 16 residues. V trimming: 1 base; J trimming: 2 bases; junction bases outside the gene matches: 3. The CDR3 here is CASSLGTSGYTDTQYF. CDR3 DNA: TGTGCCAGCAGCTTAGGGACTAGCGGCTACACAGATACGCAGTATTTT.

CDR3: CASSTQSGSSYEQYF. Written as DNA, the CDR3 is TGTGCCAGTAGTACCCAGAGCGGGAGCTCCTACGAGCAGTACTTC. The rearrangement links TRBV19 to TRBJ2-7; TRBD2 matches 8 bases. CDR3 size: 15 residues. V shed 4 bases, J shed 0 bases, and the junction held 5 bases outside the gene matches. In germline, CDR1 is LNHDA, CDR2 SQIVND (reference sequence). Variable domain in full (rest from reference TRBV19 and TRBJ2-7): DGGITQSPKYLFRKEGQNVTLSCEQNLNHDAMYWYRQDPGQGLRLIYYSQIVNDFQKGDIAEGYSVSREKKESFPLTVTSAQKNPTAFYLCASSTQSGSSYEQYFGPGTRLTVT.

The rearrangement joins TRBV7-2 to TRBJ1-5, with 9 bases aligning to TRBD1. Losses at the gene ends were 5 bases for V and 5 bases for J; bases not matched to a gene: 4. The CDR3 has 14 amino acids. From germline, CDR1 is SGHTA and CDR2 FQGNSA. This CDR3 is CASSEGQGYQPQHF. The CDR3, as DNA: TGTGCCAGCAGCGAAGGACAGGGGTATCAGCCCCAGCATTTT.

The chain is built from TRBV3-1 (or the pseudogene TRBV3-2) and TRBJ2-7, with unresolved D. Per the germline V gene, CDR1 is LGHDT and CDR2 is YNNKEL (reference sequence). Trimming cost V 1 base and J 0 bases, with 16 bases left between them. The CDR3 consists of 17 residues. The CDR3 DNA reads as TGTGCCAGCAGCCAAGCTTTTCGCAGTTCCAGCTCCTACGAGCAGTACTTC. This encodes CASSQAFRSSSSYEQYF.